This T cell receptor (beta chain) was recovered during a study of blood T cell repertoires in COVID-19. In the study overall: T cells, B-cell-depleted T cells, or PBMCs supplied cDNA or gDNA.

CDR3 size: 14 residues. V was shortened by 0 bases and J by 6 bases, with 10 bases between the two germline ends. CDR1 is SGHTA, CDR2 FQGNSA, per germline. Profiled with immunoSEQ multiplex PCR; TCRdb holds only in-frame clones, not every one. Of roughly 280,000 clones in the sample, around 84% are singletons; the top ten hold 4% to 4.5%. The sequencing input was peripheral blood. The TCR was taken from a man between 60 and 70 years old with acute or convalescent COVID-19. The chain carries TRBV7-2 and TRBJ2-3; TRBD1 might be the D (5 bases). The CDR3 DNA reads as TGTGCCAGCAGCTTAGCCCAGGGAAGCGATACGCAGTATTTT. Protein: CASSLAQGSDTQYF.